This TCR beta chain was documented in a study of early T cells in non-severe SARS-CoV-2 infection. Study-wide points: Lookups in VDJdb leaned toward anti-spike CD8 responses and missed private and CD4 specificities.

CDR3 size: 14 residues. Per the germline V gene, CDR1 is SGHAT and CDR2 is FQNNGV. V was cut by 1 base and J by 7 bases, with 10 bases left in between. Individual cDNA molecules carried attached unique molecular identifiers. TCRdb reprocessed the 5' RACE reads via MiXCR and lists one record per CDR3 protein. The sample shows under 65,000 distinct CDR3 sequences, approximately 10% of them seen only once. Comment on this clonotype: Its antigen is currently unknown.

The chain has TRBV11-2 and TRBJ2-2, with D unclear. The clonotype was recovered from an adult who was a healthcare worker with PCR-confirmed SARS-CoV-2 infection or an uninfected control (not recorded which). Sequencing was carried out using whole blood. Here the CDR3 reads CASSLGPPGGELFF. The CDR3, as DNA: TGTGCCAGCAGCTTAGGACCCCCCGGCGGGGAGCTGTTTTTT.